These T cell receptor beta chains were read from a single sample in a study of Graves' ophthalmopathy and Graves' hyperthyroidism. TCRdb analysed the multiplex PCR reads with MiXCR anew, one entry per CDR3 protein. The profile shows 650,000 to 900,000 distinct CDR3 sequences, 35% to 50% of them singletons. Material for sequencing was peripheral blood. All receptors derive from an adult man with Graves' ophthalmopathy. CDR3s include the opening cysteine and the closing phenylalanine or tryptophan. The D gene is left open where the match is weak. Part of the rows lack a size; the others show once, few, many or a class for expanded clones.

CDR3: CAWSVGQVRGETQYF
DNA: TGTGCCTGGAGTGTAGGACAGGTTCGAGGGGAGACCCAGTACTTC
size: NA
J: TRBJ2-5
D: TRBD1
V: TRBV11-2

CDR3: CSVVAGQTYEQYF
DNA: TGCAGCGTCGTCGCGGGACAAACCTACGAGCAGTACTTC
size: NA
J: TRBJ2-7
D: NA
V: TRBV29-1

CDR3: CASSSGTASVQETQYF
DNA: TGTGCCAGCTCGTCCGGGACAGCGAGCGTCCAAGAGACCCAGTACTTC
size: NA
J: TRBJ2-5
D: TRBD1
V: TRBV25-1

CDR3: CASSLDGVGTEAFF
DNA: TGTGCCAGCAGCTTAGACGGAGTGGGTACTGAAGCTTTCTTT
size: many
J: TRBJ1-1
D: NA
V: TRBV7-3

CDR3: CASSQNRGSGSPLHF
DNA: TGTGCCAGCAGCCAAAACAGGGGGAGTGGTTCACCCCTCCACTTT
size: few
J: TRBJ1-6
D: TRBD1
V: TRBV7-9

CDR3: CASSLGLAGGHEQYF
DNA: TGTGCTAGCAGCTTAGGACTAGCGGGGGGACATGAGCAGTACTTC
size: NA
J: TRBJ2-7
D: TRBD2
V: TRBV7-7

CDR3: CATRLRDGEYEQYF
DNA: TGTGCCACCAGACTCCGGGACGGGGAGTACGAGCAGTACTTC
size: once
J: TRBJ2-7
D: NA
V: TRBV6-6

CDR3: CASSQTVSLGDKDSPLHF
DNA: TGTGCCAGCAGCCAAACCGTATCGTTGGGAGACAAGGATTCACCCCTCCACTTT
size: few
J: TRBJ1-6
D: NA
V: TRBV9

CDR3: CASSPTGLSTDTQYF
DNA: TGTGCCAGCAGCCCAACAGGCCTTAGCACAGATACGCAGTATTTT
size: NA
J: TRBJ2-3
D: NA
V: TRBV12-3/TRBV12-4

CDR3: CASSLGQTYGETQYF
DNA: TGCGCCAGCAGCTTGGGACAGACTTATGGAGAGACCCAGTACTTC
size: NA
J: TRBJ2-5
D: NA
V: TRBV5-1

CDR3: CASSQVITGELFF
DNA: TGTGCCAGCAGCCAAGTCATAACCGGGGAGCTGTTTTTT
size: few
J: TRBJ2-2
D: NA
V: TRBV7-9

CDR3: CASTTDGELFF
DNA: TGTGCCAGCACCACCGACGGGGAGCTGTTTTTT
size: NA
J: TRBJ2-2
D: NA
V: TRBV7-3

CDR3: CASSFGLENQPQHF
DNA: TGTGCCAGCAGTTTTGGATTAGAAAATCAGCCCCAGCATTTT
size: NA
J: TRBJ1-5
D: NA
V: TRBV11-1

CDR3: CASSFAQNKNTGELFF
DNA: TGTGCCAGCAGTTTCGCACAGAATAAGAACACCGGGGAGCTGTTTTTT
size: NA
J: TRBJ2-2
D: NA
V: TRBV12-3/TRBV12-4

CDR3: CASSFRTNTEAFF
DNA: TGTGCCAGCAGCTTTCGCACGAACACTGAAGCTTTCTTT
size: many
J: TRBJ1-1
D: NA
V: TRBV7-3

CDR3: CSAKQGNMNTEAFF
DNA: TGCAGTGCCAAACAGGGTAACATGAACACTGAAGCTTTCTTT
size: once
J: TRBJ1-1
D: NA
V: TRBV20-1

CDR3: CASSEAGITGELFF
DNA: TGTGCCAGCAGTGAAGCGGGCATCACCGGGGAGCTGTTTTTT
size: NA
J: TRBJ2-2
D: NA
V: TRBV2

CDR3: CASFGEIRGEKLFF
DNA: TGCGCCAGCTTCGGCGAAATAAGGGGTGAAAAACTGTTTTTT
size: many
J: TRBJ1-4
D: NA
V: TRBV10-1

CDR3: CAGGDRTNTGELFF
DNA: TGTGCCGGGGGGGACCGCACGAACACCGGGGAGCTGTTTTTT
size: many
J: TRBJ2-2
D: TRBD2
V: TRBV7-9

CDR3: CASSPRLAGAYETQYF
DNA: TGTGCCAGCAGTCCCCGACTAGCGGGGGCGTATGAGACCCAGTACTTC
size: once
J: TRBJ2-5
D: TRBD2
V: TRBV12-3/TRBV12-4

CDR3: CASSYSRLYEQYF
DNA: TGTGCCAGCAGTTACTCGCGCCTCTACGAGCAGTACTTC
size: NA
J: TRBJ2-7
D: NA
V: TRBV25-1

CDR3: CASSLGPLNYGYTF
DNA: TGTGCCAGCAGTTTAGGGCCGCTAAACTATGGCTACACCTTC
size: NA
J: TRBJ1-2
D: NA
V: TRBV2

CDR3: CADLGDGNTGELFF
DNA: TGTGCCGACCTTGGTGACGGGAACACCGGGGAGCTGTTTTTT
size: NA
J: TRBJ2-2
D: NA
V: TRBV25-1

CDR3: CASSETLAVGELFF
DNA: TGTGCCAGCAGTGAAACCCTAGCGGTCGGGGAGCTGTTTTTT
size: few
J: TRBJ2-2
D: TRBD2
V: TRBV25-1

CDR3: CASSQDGTGGTEAFF
DNA: TGCGCCAGCAGCCAAGATGGGACAGGGGGAACTGAAGCTTTCTTT
size: few
J: TRBJ1-1
D: TRBD1
V: TRBV7-9

CDR3: CASSRQLSLAAEQFF
DNA: TGTGCCAGCAGCCGTCAACTCTCGTTAGCCGCTGAGCAGTTCTTC
size: few
J: TRBJ2-1
D: NA
V: TRBV7-2

CDR3: CASSLTGGGVTDTQYF
DNA: TGTGCCAGCAGCTTAACCGGGGGGGGAGTAACAGATACGCAGTATTTT
size: NA
J: TRBJ2-3
D: TRBD2
V: TRBV7-9

CDR3: CASSLKSGASTGELFF
DNA: TGTGCCAGCAGCTTAAAGTCAGGGGCGAGCACCGGGGAGCTGTTTTTT
size: once
J: TRBJ2-2
D: NA
V: TRBV25-1

CDR3: CASSEQLNTEAFF
DNA: TGTGCCAGCAGCGAGCAATTGAACACTGAAGCTTTCTTT
size: few
J: TRBJ1-1
D: NA
V: TRBV7-8

CDR3: CASSQESGRGYGYTF
DNA: TGTGCCAGCAGCCAAGAATCCGGGAGGGGCTATGGCTACACCTTC
size: NA
J: TRBJ1-2
D: NA
V: TRBV7-2

CDR3: CASSLVLGMREQYF
DNA: TGCGCCAGCAGCTTGGTTTTAGGGATGAGGGAGCAGTACTTC
size: few
J: TRBJ2-7
D: NA
V: TRBV5-1

CDR3: CASSLLRDPLHF
DNA: TGTGCCAGCAGCTTACTCCGGGACCCTCTCCACTTT
size: many
J: TRBJ1-6
D: NA
V: TRBV7-2

CDR3: CASSHHRATEAFF
DNA: TGTGCCAGCAGTCACCACAGGGCCACTGAAGCTTTCTTT
size: few
J: TRBJ1-1
D: NA
V: TRBV6-5

CDR3: CASGDGRELFF
DNA: TGCGCCAGCGGGGACGGCCGGGAACTGTTTTTT
size: many
J: TRBJ1-4
D: NA
V: TRBV10-1

CDR3: CSVEDRVYGYTF
DNA: TGCAGCGTTGAGGACAGGGTCTATGGCTACACCTTC
size: once
J: TRBJ1-2
D: TRBD1
V: TRBV29-1

CDR3: CASSSYGGDTQYF
DNA: TGTGCCAGCAGCTCTTATGGGGGAGATACGCAGTATTTT
size: NA
J: TRBJ2-3
D: NA
V: TRBV6-1

CDR3: CASSSQGLGDETQYF
DNA: TGTGCCAGCAGTTCGCAGGGTCTGGGGGATGAGACCCAGTACTTC
size: once
J: TRBJ2-5
D: NA
V: TRBV25-1

CDR3: CAWIETNYGYTF
DNA: TGTGCCTGGATAGAGACTAACTATGGCTACACCTTC
size: NA
J: TRBJ1-2
D: NA
V: TRBV11-1

CDR3: CASSQPFDRDRSNYGYTF
DNA: TGCGCCAGCAGCCAACCCTTCGACCGGGACAGGAGTAACTATGGCTACACCTTC
size: NA
J: TRBJ1-2
D: TRBD1
V: TRBV4-1

CDR3: CASSVAPTGLPSGYTF
DNA: TGTGCCAGCAGCGTAGCTCCGACAGGGCTCCCTAGTGGCTACACCTTC
size: few
J: TRBJ1-2
D: TRBD1
V: TRBV9

CDR3: CSARAELAEKLFF
DNA: TGCAGTGCTAGAGCGGAGCTAGCTGAAAAACTGTTTTTT
size: NA
J: TRBJ1-4
D: NA
V: TRBV20-1

CDR3: CSAPHRGLYNEKLFF
DNA: TGCAGTGCTCCCCACAGGGGGCTCTACAATGAAAAACTGTTTTTT
size: NA
J: TRBJ1-4
D: TRBD1
V: TRBV20-1

CDR3: CASSLAPGGGQPQHF
DNA: TGTGCCAGCAGCTTAGCTCCAGGGGGCGGTCAGCCCCAGCATTTT
size: few
J: TRBJ1-5
D: TRBD1
V: TRBV7-2

CDR3: CASSLVIPSGKETQYF
DNA: TGTGCCAGCAGCTTAGTTATCCCGAGCGGGAAAGAGACCCAGTACTTC
size: many
J: TRBJ2-5
D: TRBD2
V: TRBV7-6

CDR3: CASGPRDRGGETQYF
DNA: TGTGCCAGCGGCCCCCGGGACCGAGGGGGAGAGACCCAGTACTTC
size: NA
J: TRBJ2-5
D: NA
V: TRBV7-2

CDR3: CASSYFLGGNTEAFF
DNA: TGTGCCAGCAGTTACTTTCTTGGGGGGAACACTGAAGCTTTCTTT
size: NA
J: TRBJ1-1
D: NA
V: TRBV10-3

CDR3: CASSDRTRSYEQYF
DNA: TGTGCCAGCAGTGACAGGACCCGCTCCTACGAGCAGTACTTC
size: NA
J: TRBJ2-7
D: NA
V: TRBV2

CDR3: CASRGTGVGTGELFF
DNA: TGTGCCAGCAGGGGGACAGGGGTGGGGACCGGGGAGCTGTTTTTT
size: few
J: TRBJ2-2
D: TRBD1
V: TRBV25-1

CDR3: CASTPGYRELFF
DNA: TGTGCCAGCACCCCTGGGTACCGGGAGCTGTTTTTT
size: many
J: TRBJ2-2
D: NA
V: TRBV7-2